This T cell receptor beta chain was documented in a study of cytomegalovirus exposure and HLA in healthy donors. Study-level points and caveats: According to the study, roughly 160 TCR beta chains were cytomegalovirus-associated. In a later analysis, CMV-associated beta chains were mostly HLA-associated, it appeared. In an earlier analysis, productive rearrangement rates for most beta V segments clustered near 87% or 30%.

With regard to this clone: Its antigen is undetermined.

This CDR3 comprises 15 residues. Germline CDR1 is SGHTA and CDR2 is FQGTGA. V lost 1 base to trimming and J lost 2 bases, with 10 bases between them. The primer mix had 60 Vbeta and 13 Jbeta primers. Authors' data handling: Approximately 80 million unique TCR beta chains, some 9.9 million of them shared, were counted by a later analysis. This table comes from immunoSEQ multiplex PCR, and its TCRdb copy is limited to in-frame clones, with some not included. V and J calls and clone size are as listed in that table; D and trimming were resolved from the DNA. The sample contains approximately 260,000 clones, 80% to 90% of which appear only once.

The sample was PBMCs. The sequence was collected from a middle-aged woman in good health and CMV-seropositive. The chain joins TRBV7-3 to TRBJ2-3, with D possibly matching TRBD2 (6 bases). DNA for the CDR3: TGTGCCAGCAGCTTAAACGCGGGGACCACAGATACGCAGTATTTT. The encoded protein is CASSLNAGTTDTQYF.